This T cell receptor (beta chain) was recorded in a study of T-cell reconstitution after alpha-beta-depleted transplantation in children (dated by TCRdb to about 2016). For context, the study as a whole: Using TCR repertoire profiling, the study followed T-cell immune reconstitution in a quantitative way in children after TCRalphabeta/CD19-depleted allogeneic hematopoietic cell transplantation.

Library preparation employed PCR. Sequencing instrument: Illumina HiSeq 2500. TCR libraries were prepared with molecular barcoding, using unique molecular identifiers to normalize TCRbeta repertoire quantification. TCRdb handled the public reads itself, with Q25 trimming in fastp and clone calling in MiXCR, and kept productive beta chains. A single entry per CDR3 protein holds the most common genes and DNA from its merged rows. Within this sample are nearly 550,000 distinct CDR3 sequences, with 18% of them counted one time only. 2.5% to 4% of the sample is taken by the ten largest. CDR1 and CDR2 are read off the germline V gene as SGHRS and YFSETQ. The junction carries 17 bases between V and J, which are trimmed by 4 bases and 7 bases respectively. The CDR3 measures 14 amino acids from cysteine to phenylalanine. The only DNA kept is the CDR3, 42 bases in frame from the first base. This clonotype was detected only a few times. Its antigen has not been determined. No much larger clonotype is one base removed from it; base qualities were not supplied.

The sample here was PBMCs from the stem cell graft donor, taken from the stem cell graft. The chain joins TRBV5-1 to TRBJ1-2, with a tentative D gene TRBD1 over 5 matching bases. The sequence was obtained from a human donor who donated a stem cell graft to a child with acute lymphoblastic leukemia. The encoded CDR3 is CASSVPGGSGGYTF. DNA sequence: TGCGCCAGCAGCGTACCGGGGGGGAGTGGTGGCTACACCTTC.